What follows is one TCR beta chain and its context. The data stem from a study of T cell changes during pregnancy in multiple sclerosis. The CDR3 length is 16 residues. Germline V gene data show CDR1 as SGHTA and CDR2 as FQGNSA. V shed 3 bases, J shed 4 bases, and the junction held 7 bases outside the gene matches. This table comes from immunoSEQ multiplex PCR, and its TCRdb copy is limited to in-frame clones, with some not included. The table records roughly 64,000 clones, less than 95% of them present only once. The rearrangement joins TRBV7-2 to TRBJ2-2, with 8 positions matching TRBD2. The specimen comprised peripheral blood, sampled in the third trimester of pregnancy. The TCR originated in a female donor in good health, enrolled as a control in a pregnancy study. The CDR3: CASSFRGGRVTGELFF. DNA for the CDR3: TGTGCCAGCAGCTTTCGCGGGGGGCGGGTCACCGGGGAGCTGTTTTTT.